One TCR beta chain is described in this entry. Its antigen is unidentified. Each molecule of TCR cDNA was tagged with one unique molecular identifier. A single record per CDR3 protein comes from TCRdb applying MiXCR to the 5' RACE reads. The sample shows roughly 13,000 distinct CDR3 sequences, 3% to 4.5% of them seen only once. This sample was taken from a study of spatial heterogeneity in lung cancer. Overall study context: The average count in raw reads for each unique TCR and UMI combination exceeded nine appearances. Study observations and caveats: Blood carried ubiquitous expanded tumor TCRs more at resection than follow-up.

V was trimmed by 0 bases and J by 4 bases, leaving 8 bases between them. This CDR3 has 13 residues. Germline values: CDR1 GTSNPN, CDR2 SVGIG (reference sequence). Time point meaning: sample taken at primary tumor resection. Whole RNA, isolated from tumor, nontumor lung or frozen PBMC, was sequenced without prior sorting. The rearrangement links TRBV30 to TRBJ2-3, with D perhaps matching TRBD1 (5 bases). This receptor was taken from a male donor with early-stage non-small cell lung cancer. The source material was PBMCs, sampled at surgery. The CDR3 reads CAWSVDSADTQYF. The CDR3, as DNA: TGTGCCTGGAGTGTTGACAGTGCAGATACGCAGTATTTT.